This T cell receptor beta chain is from a study of T cells expressing NK-cell markers. Turning to the study itself: The TCR beta repertoires originated in sorted CD3+CD56+NKG2C+, CD3+CD56+NKG2C- and CD3+CD56-NKG2C+ T cells.

Notes on this clonotype: The antigen remains unidentified.

Overall study results and limits: A range of about 1.0-8% of CD8+ T cells consisted of dominant NKG2C+ clonotypes in several donors. The study found these clonotypes also leading the CD3+CD56-NKG2C+ fraction in several donors.

TCRdb reprocessed the 5' RACE reads and keeps a single row for each CDR3 protein, giving no DNA. The sample spans a few hundred thousand distinct CDR3 sequences; the ten largest clones claim around 5%. This CDR3 spans 11 amino acids. CDR1 and CDR2 from the germline V gene are LNHDA and SQIVND (reference sequence). The specimen was blood T cells: a sorted CD56 or NKG2C T cell subset, CD4+ or CD8+ T cells, or bulk PBMC T cells (not recorded which). The sequence was obtained from a man aged 18-75 years in good health. This chain connects TRBV19 to TRBJ2-4; the TRBD2 assignment by TCRdb is unverifiable without DNA. The CDR3 spells CASRGGSIQYF.